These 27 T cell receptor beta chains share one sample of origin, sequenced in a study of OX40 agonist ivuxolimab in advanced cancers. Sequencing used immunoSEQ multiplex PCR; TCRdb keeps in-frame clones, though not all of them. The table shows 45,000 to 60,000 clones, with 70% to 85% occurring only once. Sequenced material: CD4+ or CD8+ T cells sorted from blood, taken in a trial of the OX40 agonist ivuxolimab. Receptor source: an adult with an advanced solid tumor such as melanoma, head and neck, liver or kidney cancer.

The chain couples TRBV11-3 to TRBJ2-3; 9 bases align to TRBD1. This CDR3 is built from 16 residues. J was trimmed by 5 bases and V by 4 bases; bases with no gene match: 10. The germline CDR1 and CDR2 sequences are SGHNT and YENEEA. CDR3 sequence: CASSSGQGTFIDTQYF. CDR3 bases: TGTGCCAGCAGCTCCGGACAGGGGACTTTCATAGATACGCAGTATTTT.

CDR3 in DNA: TGTGCCAGCAGCCCCGTGGGGGGGGGCACAGATACGCAGTATTTT. It specifies CASSPVGGGTDTQYF. This sequence joins TRBV7-2 and TRBJ2-3, with 7 bases identical to TRBD2. V was clipped by 5 bases and J by 1 base; unmatched bases: 6. This CDR3 region has 15 residues. Germline CDR1 is SGHTA and CDR2 is FQGNSA.

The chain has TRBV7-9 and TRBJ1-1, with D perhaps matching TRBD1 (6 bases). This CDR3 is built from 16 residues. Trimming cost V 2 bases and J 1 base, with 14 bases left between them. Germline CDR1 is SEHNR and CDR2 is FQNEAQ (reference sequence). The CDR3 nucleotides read TGTGCCAGCAGCTTACCAGGGGTCCCGCAGAACACTGAAGCTTTCTTT. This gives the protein CASSLPGVPQNTEAFF.

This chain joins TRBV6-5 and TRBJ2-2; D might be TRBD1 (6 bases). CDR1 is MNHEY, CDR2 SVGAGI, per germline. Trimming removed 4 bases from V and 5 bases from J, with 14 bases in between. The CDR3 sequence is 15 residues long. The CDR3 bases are TGTGCCAGCAGTTCCCTTGACAGGAAAACCGGGGAGCTGTTTTTT. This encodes CASSSLDRKTGELFF.

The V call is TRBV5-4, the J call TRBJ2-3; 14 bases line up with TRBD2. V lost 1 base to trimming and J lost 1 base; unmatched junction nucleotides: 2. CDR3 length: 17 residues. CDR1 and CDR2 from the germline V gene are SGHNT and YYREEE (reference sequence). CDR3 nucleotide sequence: TGTGCCAGCAGCTTGAGACTAGCGGGAGGGGGCACAGATACGCAGTATTTT. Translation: CASSLRLAGGGTDTQYF.

The CDR3 DNA follows: TGTGCCAGCAGTGAGCAGGGGGGAGGCAATCAGCCCCAGCATTTT. It is translated as CASSEQGGGNQPQHF. The chain links TRBV6-4 to TRBJ1-5; 7 bases line up with TRBD1. Trimming cost V 3 bases and J 2 bases; bases outside gene matches: 4. The germline V gene has CDR1 MRHNA and CDR2 SNTAGT. This CDR3 region has 15 residues.

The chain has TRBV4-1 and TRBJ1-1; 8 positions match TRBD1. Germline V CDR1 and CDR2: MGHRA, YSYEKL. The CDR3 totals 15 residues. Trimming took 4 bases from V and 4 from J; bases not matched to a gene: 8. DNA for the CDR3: TGCGCCAGCAGCCGCGGACAGGGTGTTGGCACTGAAGCTTTCTTT. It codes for CASSRGQGVGTEAFF.

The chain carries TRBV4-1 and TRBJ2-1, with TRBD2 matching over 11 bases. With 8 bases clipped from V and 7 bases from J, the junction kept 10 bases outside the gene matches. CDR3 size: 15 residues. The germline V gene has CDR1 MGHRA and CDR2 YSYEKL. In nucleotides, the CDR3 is TGCGCCAGCCGACCTAGACTAGCGGGACGTAATGAGCAGTTCTTC. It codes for CASRPRLAGRNEQFF.

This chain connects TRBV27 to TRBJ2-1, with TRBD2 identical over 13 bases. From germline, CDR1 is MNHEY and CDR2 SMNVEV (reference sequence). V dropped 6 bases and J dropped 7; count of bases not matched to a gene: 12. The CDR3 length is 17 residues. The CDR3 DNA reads TGTGCCAGCAGCAAACTAGCGGGGGGGCTTGTAAGTAATGAGCAGTTCTTC. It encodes CASSKLAGGLVSNEQFF.

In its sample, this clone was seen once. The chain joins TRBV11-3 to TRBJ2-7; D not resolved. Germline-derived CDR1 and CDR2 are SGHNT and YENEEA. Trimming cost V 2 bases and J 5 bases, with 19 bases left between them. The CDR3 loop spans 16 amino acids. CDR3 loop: CASSLNPGILTDEQYF. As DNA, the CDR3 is TGTGCCAGCAGCTTAAACCCGGGCATCCTAACTGACGAGCAGTACTTC.

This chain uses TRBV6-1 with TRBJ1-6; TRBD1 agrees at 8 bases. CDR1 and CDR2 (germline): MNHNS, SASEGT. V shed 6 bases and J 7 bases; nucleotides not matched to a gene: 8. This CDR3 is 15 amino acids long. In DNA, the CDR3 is TGTGCCAGCAGAGCAAACCGGGACAGGAATTCACCCCTCCACTTT. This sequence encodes CASRANRDRNSPLHF.

CDR3 bases: TGTGCCAGCTCACTCGGACAGGCTAGGAATGAGCAGTTCTTC. Protein product: CASSLGQARNEQFF. This sequence joins TRBV18 and TRBJ2-1; 7 nucleotides match TRBD1. The V gene end was trimmed by 4 bases and the J gene end by 7 bases; junction bases not matched to a gene: 7. Germline V gene lookup returns CDR1 KGHSH and CDR2 LQKENI. This CDR3 has 14 residues. The variable domain in full, completed from reference TRBV18 and TRBJ2-1, reads NAGVMQNPRHLVRRRGQEARLRCSPMKGHSHVYWYRQLPEEGLKFMVYLQKENIIDESGMPKERFSAEFPKEGPSILRIQQVVRGDSAAYFCASSLGQARNEQFFGPGTRLTVL.

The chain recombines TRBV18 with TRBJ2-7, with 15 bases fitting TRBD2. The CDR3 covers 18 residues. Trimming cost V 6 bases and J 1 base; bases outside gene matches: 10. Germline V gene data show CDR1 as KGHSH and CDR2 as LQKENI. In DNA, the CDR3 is TGTGCCAGCTCCCCCGGGACTAGCGGGAGGCCAATTTCCTACGAGCAGTACTTC. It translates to CASSPGTSGRPISYEQYF. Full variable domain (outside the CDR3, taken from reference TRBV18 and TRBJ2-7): NAGVMQNPRHLVRRRGQEARLRCSPMKGHSHVYWYRQLPEEGLKFMVYLQKENIIDESGMPKERFSAEFPKEGPSILRIQQVVRGDSAAYFCASSPGTSGRPISYEQYFGPGTRLTVT.

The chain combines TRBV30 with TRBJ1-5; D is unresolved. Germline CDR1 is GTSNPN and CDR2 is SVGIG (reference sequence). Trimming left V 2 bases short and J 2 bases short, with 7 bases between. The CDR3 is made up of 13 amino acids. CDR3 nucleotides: TGTGCCTGGAGTACGGCAGGCAATCAGCCCCAGCATTTT. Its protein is CAWSTAGNQPQHF.

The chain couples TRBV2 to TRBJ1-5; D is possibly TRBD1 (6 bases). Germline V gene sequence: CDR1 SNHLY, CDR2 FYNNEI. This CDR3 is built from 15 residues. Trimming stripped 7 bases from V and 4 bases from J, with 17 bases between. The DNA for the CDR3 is TGTGCCAGCACACGAGACAGGTATCATAATCAGCCCCAGCATTTT. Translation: CASTRDRYHNQPQHF.

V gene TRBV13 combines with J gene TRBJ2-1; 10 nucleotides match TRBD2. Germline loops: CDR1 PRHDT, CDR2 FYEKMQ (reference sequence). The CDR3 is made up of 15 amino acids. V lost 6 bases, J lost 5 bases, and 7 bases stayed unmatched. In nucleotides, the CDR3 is TGTGCCAGCAGGCCCATACTAGCGGGGAACAATGAGCAGTTCTTC. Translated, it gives CASRPILAGNNEQFF.

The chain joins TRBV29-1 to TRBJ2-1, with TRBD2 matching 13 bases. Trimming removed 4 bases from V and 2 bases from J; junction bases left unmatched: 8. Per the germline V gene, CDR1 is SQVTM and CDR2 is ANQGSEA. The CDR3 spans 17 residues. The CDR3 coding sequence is TGCAGCGTTGCCGGACTAGCGGGGGCGCCAACCTACAATGAGCAGTTCTTC. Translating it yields CSVAGLAGAPTYNEQFF.

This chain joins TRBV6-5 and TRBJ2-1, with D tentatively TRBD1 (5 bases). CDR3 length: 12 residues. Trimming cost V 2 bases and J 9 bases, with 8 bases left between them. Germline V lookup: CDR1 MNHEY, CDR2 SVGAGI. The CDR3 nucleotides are TGTGCCAGCAGTTACAGGGGTGGTGAGCAGTTCTTC. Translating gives CASSYRGGEQFF.

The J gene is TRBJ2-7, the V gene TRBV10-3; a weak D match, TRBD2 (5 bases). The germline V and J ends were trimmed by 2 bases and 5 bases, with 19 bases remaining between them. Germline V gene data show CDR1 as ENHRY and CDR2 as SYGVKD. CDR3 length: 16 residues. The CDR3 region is CAISETPPGLGNEQYF. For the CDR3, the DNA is TGTGCCATCAGTGAGACTCCGCCGGGGTTGGGGAACGAGCAGTACTTC.

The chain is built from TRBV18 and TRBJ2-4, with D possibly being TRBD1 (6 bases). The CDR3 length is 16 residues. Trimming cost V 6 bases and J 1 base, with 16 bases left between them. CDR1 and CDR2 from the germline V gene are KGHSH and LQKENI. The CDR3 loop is CASSLPGASAKNIQYF. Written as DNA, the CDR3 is TGTGCCAGCTCTCTTCCAGGGGCAAGCGCCAAAAACATTCAGTACTTC.

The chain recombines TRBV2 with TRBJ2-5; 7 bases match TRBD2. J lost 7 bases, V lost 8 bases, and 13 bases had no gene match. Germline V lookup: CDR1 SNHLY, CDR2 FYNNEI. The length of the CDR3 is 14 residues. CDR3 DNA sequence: TGTGCCAGCTGGGGGGGAGGGGCCCCAGGGACCCAGTACTTC. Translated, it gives CASWGGGAPGTQYF.

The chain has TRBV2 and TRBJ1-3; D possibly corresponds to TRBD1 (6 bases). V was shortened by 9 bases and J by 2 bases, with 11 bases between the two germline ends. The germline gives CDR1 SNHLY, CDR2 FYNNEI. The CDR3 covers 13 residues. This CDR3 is CASWTEPGNTIYF. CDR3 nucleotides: TGTGCCAGTTGGACAGAACCTGGAAACACCATATATTTT.

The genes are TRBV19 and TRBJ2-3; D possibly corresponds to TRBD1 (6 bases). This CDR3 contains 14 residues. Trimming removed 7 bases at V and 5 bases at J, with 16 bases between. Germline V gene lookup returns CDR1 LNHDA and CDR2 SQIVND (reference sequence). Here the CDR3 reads CASTIRGFEDTQYF. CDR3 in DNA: TGTGCCAGTACCATCAGGGGTTTCGAAGATACGCAGTATTTT.

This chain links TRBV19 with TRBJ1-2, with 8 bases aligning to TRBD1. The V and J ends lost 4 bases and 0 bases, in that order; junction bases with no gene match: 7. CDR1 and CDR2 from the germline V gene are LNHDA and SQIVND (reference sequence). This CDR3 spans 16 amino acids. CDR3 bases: TGTGCCAGTAGTACGTCGACAGGGGTTTCTAACTATGGCTACACCTTC. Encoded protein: CASSTSTGVSNYGYTF.

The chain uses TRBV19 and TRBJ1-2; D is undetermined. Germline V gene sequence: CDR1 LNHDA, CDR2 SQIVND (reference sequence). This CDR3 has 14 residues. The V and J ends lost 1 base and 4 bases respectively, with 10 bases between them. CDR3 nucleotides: TGTGCCAGTAGTATAGTAGAACAGTCCTATGGCTACACCTTC. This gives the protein CASSIVEQSYGYTF.

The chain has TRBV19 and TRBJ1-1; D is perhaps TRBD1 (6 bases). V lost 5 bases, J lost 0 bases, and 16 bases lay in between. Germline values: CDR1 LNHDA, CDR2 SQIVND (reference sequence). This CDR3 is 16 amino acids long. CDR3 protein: CASSPTDRPMNTEAFF. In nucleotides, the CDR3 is TGTGCCAGTAGTCCAACCGACAGGCCCATGAACACTGAAGCTTTCTTT. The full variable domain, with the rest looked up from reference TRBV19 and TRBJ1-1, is DGGITQSPKYLFRKEGQNVTLSCEQNLNHDAMYWYRQDPGQGLRLIYYSQIVNDFQKGDIAEGYSVSREKKESFPLTVTSAQKNPTAFYLCASSPTDRPMNTEAFFGQGTRLTVV.

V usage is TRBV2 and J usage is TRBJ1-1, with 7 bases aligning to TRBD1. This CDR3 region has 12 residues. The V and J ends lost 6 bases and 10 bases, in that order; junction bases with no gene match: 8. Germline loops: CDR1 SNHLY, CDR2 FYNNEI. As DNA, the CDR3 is TGTGCCAGCAGCGGGACAGCGCCGGGAGCTTTCTTT. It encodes CASSGTAPGAFF.